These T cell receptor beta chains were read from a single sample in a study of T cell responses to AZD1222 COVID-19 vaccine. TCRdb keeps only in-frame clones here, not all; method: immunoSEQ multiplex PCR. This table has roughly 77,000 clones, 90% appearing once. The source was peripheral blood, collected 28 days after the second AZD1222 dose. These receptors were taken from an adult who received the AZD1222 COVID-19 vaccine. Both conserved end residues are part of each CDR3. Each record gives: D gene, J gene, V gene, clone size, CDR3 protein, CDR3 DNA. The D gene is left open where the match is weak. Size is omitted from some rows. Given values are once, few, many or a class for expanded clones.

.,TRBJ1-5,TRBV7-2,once,CASSLERGQPQHF,TGTGCCAGCAGCTTAGAAAGGGGCCAGCCCCAGCATTTT
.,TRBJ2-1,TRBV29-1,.,CSVSGPNEQFF,TGCAGCGTCTCTGGGCCCAATGAGCAGTTCTTC
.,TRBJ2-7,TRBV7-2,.,CASSLFVDYEQYF,TGTGCCAGCAGCTTATTTGTGGACTACGAGCAGTACTTC
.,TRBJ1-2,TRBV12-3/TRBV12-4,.,CASSSTGGDGYTF,TGTGCCAGCAGTTCTACGGGGGGGGATGGCTACACCTTC
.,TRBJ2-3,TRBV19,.,CASSGRDTQYF,TGTGCCAGTAGTGGAAGAGATACGCAGTATTTT
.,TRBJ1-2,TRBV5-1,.,CASSTGGDGYGYTF,TGCGCCAGCAGCACGGGTGGGGACGGCTATGGCTACACCTTC
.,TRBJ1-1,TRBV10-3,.,CATREGTEAFF,TGTGCCACCCGGGAGGGCACTGAAGCTTTCTTT
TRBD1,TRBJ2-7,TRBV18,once,CASSPGQAIHEQYF,TGTGCCAGCTCACCGGGACAGGCCATCCACGAGCAGTACTTC
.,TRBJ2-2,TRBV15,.,CATSRDHLTGELFF,TGTGCCACCAGCAGAGATCATCTGACCGGGGAGCTGTTTTTT
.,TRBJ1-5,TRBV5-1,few,CASSLVPGSNQPQHF,TGCGCCAGCAGCTTGGTCCCGGGCAGCAATCAGCCCCAGCATTTT
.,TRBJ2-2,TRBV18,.,CASSPPRANTGELFF,TGTGCCAGCTCACCACCTCGTGCCAACACCGGGGAGCTGTTTTTT
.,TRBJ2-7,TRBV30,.,CAWGPGNEQYF,TGTGCCTGGGGGCCTGGGAACGAGCAGTACTTC
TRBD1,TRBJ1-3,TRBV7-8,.,CASSRQGQGNTIYF,TGTGCCAGCAGCCGACAGGGGCAAGGAAACACCATATATTTT
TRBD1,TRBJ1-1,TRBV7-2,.,CASSRRQGGFQAFF,TGTGCCAGCAGCCGGAGACAGGGTGGCTTTCAAGCTTTCTTT
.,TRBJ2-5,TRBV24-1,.,CATSDKETQYF,TGTGCCACCAGTGATAAAGAGACCCAGTACTTC
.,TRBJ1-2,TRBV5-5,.,CASSLQGTYGYTF,TGTGCCAGCAGCTTGCAGGGCACCTATGGCTACACCTTC
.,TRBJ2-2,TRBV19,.,CASSIDHWGGLTGELFF,TGTGCCAGTAGTATAGATCATTGGGGGGGCCTCACCGGGGAGCTGTTTTTT
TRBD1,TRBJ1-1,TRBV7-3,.,CASIKQGARMNTEAFF,TGTGCCAGCATCAAACAGGGGGCGCGCATGAACACTGAAGCTTTCTTT
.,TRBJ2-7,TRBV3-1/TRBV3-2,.,CASSQVSTPADSEYEQYF,TGTGCCAGCAGCCAAGTCTCGACCCCCGCGGACAGTGAGTACGAGCAGTACTTC
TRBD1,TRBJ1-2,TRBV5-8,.,CASSTYRGWDYGYTF,TGTGCCAGCAGCACGTACAGGGGCTGGGACTATGGCTACACCTTC
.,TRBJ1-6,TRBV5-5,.,CASSPRRGGVDNSPLHF,TGTGCCAGCAGCCCCCGGAGGGGGGGGGTGGATAATTCACCCCTCCACTTT
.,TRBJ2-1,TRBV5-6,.,CASLAVGGSPYNEQFF,TGTGCCAGTCTCGCCGTGGGGGGAAGCCCCTACAATGAGCAGTTCTTC
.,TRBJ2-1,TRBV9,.,CASSVGGTLGSSEQFF,TGTGCCAGCAGCGTAGGGGGGACACTGGGGAGCTCTGAGCAGTTCTTC
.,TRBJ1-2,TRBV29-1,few,CSVEGSNYGYTF,TGCAGCGTTGAGGGCAGTAACTATGGCTACACCTTC
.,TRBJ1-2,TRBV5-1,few,CASSLGPAGSGYTF,TGCGCCAGCAGCCTCGGACCAGCCGGGAGTGGCTACACCTTC
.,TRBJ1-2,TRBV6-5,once,CASSYNVPALYGYTF,TGTGCCAGCAGCTATAACGTGCCGGCCTTATATGGCTACACCTTC
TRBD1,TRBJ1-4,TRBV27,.,CASSLQGVSEKLFF,TGTGCCAGCAGTCTTCAGGGGGTTAGTGAAAAACTGTTTTTT